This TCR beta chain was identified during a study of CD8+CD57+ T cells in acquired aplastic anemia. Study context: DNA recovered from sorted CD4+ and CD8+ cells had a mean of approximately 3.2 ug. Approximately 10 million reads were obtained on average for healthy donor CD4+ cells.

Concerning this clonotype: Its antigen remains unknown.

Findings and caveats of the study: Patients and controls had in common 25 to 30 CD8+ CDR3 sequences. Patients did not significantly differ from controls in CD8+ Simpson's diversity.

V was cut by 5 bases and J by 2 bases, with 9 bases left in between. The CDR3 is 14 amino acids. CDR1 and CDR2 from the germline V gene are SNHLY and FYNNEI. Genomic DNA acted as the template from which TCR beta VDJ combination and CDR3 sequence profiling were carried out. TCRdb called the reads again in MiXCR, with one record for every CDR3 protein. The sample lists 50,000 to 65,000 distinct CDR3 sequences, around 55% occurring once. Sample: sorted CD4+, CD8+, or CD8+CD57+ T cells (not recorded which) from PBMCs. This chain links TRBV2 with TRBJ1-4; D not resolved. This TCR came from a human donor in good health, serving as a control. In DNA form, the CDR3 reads TGTGCCAGCAGTTACTCTGGGACTAATGAAAAACTGTTTTTT. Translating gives CASSYSGTNEKLFF.